What follows are 3 T cell receptor beta chains derived from one specimen sequenced in a study of blood T cells in healthy people across ages. Combining a sample-barcoded 5' primer with a J-beta primer mix, a second PCR ran for about 7 to 12 cycles. A single record per CDR3 protein comes from TCRdb applying MiXCR to the 5' RACE reads. The top ten hold under 9.5% of the sample, which has hundreds of thousands of distinct CDR3 sequences, about 25% seen once. The sample was also reused in another study, on T cells of mothers and their children.

The specimen was blood. The receptors come from a boy aged 10-17 years in good health.

This rearrangement joins TRBV28 to TRBJ1-6; D is unresolved. Trimming cost V 1 base and J 7 bases, with 17 bases left between them. The germline V gene encodes CDR1 MDHEN and CDR2 SYDVKM. The CDR3 has 17 residues. CDR3 nucleotides: TGTGCCAGCAGTTTATTCACGGGTTCCTCGACCAATTCACCCCTCCACTTT. It codes for CASSLFTGSSTNSPLHF.

This clonotype was recorded at least ten times. The chain combines TRBV12-3 or TRBV12-4 with TRBJ2-5, with 9 bases aligning to TRBD1. The trim removed 6 bases at V and 1 base at J, leaving 9 bases unmatched. The CDR3 contains 16 residues. The CDR3 loop reads CASRTTGGRPQETQYF. CDR3 sequence (DNA): TGTGCCAGCAGAACGACAGGGGGTCGACCCCAAGAGACCCAGTACTTC.

V gene TRBV7-2 combines with J gene TRBJ1-1; 8 bases agree with TRBD1. V trimming: 1 base; J trimming: 7 bases; junction bases outside the gene matches: 2. Germline V gene sequence: CDR1 SGHTA, CDR2 FQGNSA. This CDR3 region has 13 residues. CDR3 bases: TGTGCCAGCAGCTTAGGACAGGGGATTGAAGCTTTCTTT. As protein: CASSLGQGIEAFF.